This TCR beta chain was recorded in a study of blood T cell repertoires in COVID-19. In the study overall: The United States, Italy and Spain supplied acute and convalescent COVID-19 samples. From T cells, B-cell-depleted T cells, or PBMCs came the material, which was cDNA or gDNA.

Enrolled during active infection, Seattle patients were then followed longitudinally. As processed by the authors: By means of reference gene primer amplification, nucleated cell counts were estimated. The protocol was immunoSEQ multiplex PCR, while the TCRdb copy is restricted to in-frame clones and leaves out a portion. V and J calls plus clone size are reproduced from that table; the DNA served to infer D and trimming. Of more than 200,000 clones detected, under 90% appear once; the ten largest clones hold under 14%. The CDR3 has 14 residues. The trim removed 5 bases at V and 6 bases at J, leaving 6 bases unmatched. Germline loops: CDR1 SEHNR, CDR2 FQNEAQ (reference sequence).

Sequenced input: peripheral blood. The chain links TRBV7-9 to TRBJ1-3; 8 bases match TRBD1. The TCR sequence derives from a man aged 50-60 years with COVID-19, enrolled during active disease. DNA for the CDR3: TGTGCCAGCAGCCCACCGGGACAGGAAAACACCATATATTTT. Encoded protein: CASSPPGQENTIYF.